This T cell receptor (beta chain) was profiled in a study of blood T cell repertoires in COVID-19. Study in general: Samples came from the United States, Italy and Spain, spanning acute and convalescent COVID-19. In each case, the material was cDNA or gDNA derived from T cells, B-cell-depleted T cells, or PBMCs.

Per the germline V gene, CDR1 is LGHNA and CDR2 is YNFKEQ. Trimming pared 4 bases from V and 8 bases from J, leaving 8 bases between. The CDR3 is 11 residues long. Each participant's cohort was designated according to participant-reported clinical history. Study processing details: Amplifying reference gene primers gave estimates of nucleated cell counts. TCRdb's copy holds only in-frame clones and misses some; the assay was immunoSEQ multiplex PCR. For V, J and clone size, that table is used; D and trimming come from the DNA. The table has about 160,000 clones, 80% seen once. The specimen was PBMCs or T cells enriched from blood (not recorded which). The rearrangement links TRBV4-2 to TRBJ1-2, with unresolved D. This sequence was found in a man aged 40-49 years who had recovered from COVID-19. The CDR3 DNA reads as TGTGCCAGCAGCCGTGGAGCCGGCTACACCTTC. Its translation: CASSRGAGYTF.